A single sample gave rise to the 23 T cell receptor beta chains below, sequenced in a study of Ad26.COV2.S vaccination and SARS-CoV-2 variants. Profiling relied on immunoSEQ multiplex PCR, and the TCRdb table lists in-frame clones only, not all of them. The sample records around 350,000 clones, 70% to 90% being singletons. Treatment: some 20 received Ad26.COV2.S at low or high dose, single or two shots; 5 received placebo; per-sample allocation not given. Day 63 following the first vaccine or placebo injection was when the samples were taken. Source: peripheral blood, taken in a trial of Ad26.COV2.S vaccine versus placebo. These receptor sequences come from a person aged 18-65 years who received the Ad26.COV2.S COVID-19 vaccine or a placebo.

The chain links TRBV29-1 to TRBJ2-7; D is unresolved. Germline V gene lookup returns CDR1 SQVTM and CDR2 ANQGSEA. V lost 3 bases and J 3 bases, leaving 12 bases between the germline ends. This CDR3 comprises 13 residues. The CDR3 DNA is TGCAGCGTTGAGGTTTTTGAACGCTACGAGCAGTACTTC. This gives the protein CSVEVFERYEQYF.

The chain recombines TRBV7-6 with TRBJ2-1; 11 nucleotides agree with TRBD1. Germline lookup yields CDR1 SGHVS and CDR2 FNYEAQ. Trimming cost V 2 bases and J 2 bases; bases outside gene matches: 5. This CDR3 spans 17 amino acids. CDR3 sequence reads: CASSLTAGQGAYNEQFF. CDR3 nucleotide sequence: TGTGCCAGCAGCTTAACTGCGGGACAGGGGGCCTACAATGAGCAGTTCTTC.

V gene TRBV9 combines with J gene TRBJ2-1, with unresolved D. Germline V CDR1 and CDR2: SGDLS, YYNGEE. The V and J ends lost 3 bases and 0 bases respectively, with 10 bases between them. This CDR3 is built from 15 residues. The CDR3 region is CASSELEGSYNEQFF. In nucleotides, the CDR3 is TGTGCCAGCAGCGAACTGGAAGGCTCCTACAATGAGCAGTTCTTC.

CDR3 nucleotide sequence: TGTGCCAGCAGCGTATCACAGGCTGGAAACACCATATATTTT. Its translation: CASSVSQAGNTIYF. V and J are TRBV9 and TRBJ1-3, with D possibly TRBD1 on 5 matching bases. CDR1 SGDLS and CDR2 YYNGEE come from the germline V gene. The CDR3 is 14 residues long. V was pared by 1 base and J by 2 bases, with 7 bases between. Based on the CDR3 plus reference TRBV9 and TRBJ1-3, the full variable domain is DSGVTQTPKHLITATGQRVTLRCSPRSGDLSVYWYQQSLDQGLQFLIQYYNGEERAKGNILERFSAQQFPDLHSELNLSSLELGDSALYFCASSVSQAGNTIYFGEGSWLTVV.

The table lists this clone with a count of one. The identical CDR3 is also encoded by other nucleotide sequences in the sample. The chain joins TRBV5-1 to TRBJ1-6; no clear D gene. Germline CDR1 reads SGHRS; CDR2 reads YFSETQ. V was clipped by 0 bases and J by 7 bases, with 5 bases between them. The CDR3 extends over 13 amino acids. The CDR3 reads CASSLGGNSPLHF. CDR3 nucleotide sequence: TGCGCCAGCAGCTTGGGCGGAAATTCACCCCTCCACTTT.

The chain has TRBV28 and TRBJ2-5, with D unclear. V was trimmed by 1 base and J by 5 bases, leaving 11 bases between them. The CDR3 totals 14 residues. Germline-derived CDR1 and CDR2 are MDHEN and SYDVKM. Here the CDR3 DNA reads TGTGCCAGCAGTTTATTCCCCGGAGCGGAGACCCAGTACTTC. Protein: CASSLFPGAETQYF.

This clone was found once. The chain employs TRBV3-1 (or the pseudogene TRBV3-2) and TRBJ2-7; D gene unclear. V lost 0 bases to trimming and J lost 4 bases, with 7 bases between them. This CDR3 comprises 13 residues. The germline V gene encodes CDR1 LGHDT and CDR2 YNNKEL (reference sequence). The CDR3 DNA follows: TGTGCCAGCAGCCAAGATTCGGCTTACGAGCAGTACTTC. This encodes CASSQDSAYEQYF.

This clone was seen a handful of times. CDR3 coding DNA: TGTGCCAGCACCGAAATTAGCGGGAGGCCCGGGGAGCTGTTTTTT. It codes for CASTEISGRPGELFF. V and J are TRBV6-5 and TRBJ2-2, with 10 bases matching TRBD2. The V segment lost 7 bases and the J segment 6 bases; nucleotides outside the gene matches: 8. The germline V gene encodes CDR1 MNHEY and CDR2 SVGAGI. The CDR3 sequence is 15 residues long.

This clone was observed a handful of times. The J gene is TRBJ2-1, the V gene TRBV28; maybe TRBD2 (6 bases). This CDR3 contains 17 residues. Looked up from germline, CDR1 is MDHEN and CDR2 is SYDVKM. V was pared by 4 bases and J by 1 base, with 17 bases between. CDR3 protein: CASSSWRSGSSYNEQFF. The CDR3 DNA is TGTGCCAGCAGTTCTTGGAGGTCCGGGAGTTCCTACAATGAGCAGTTCTTC. Complete variable domain (other parts from reference TRBV28 and TRBJ2-1): DVKVTQSSRYLVKRTGEKVFLECVQDMDHENMFWYRQDPGLGLRLIYFSYDVKMKEKGDIPEGYSVSREKKERFSLILESASTNQTSMYLCASSSWRSGSSYNEQFFGPGTRLTVL.

The J gene is TRBJ2-1, the V gene TRBV28; the match to TRBD1 covers 8 bases. Germline CDR1 and CDR2: MDHEN and SYDVKM. The CDR3 totals 16 residues. V shed 3 bases, J shed 7 bases, and the junction held 11 bases outside the gene matches. Written as DNA, the CDR3 is TGTGCCAGCAGTTTGAGCATAGGACAGGGTTTAAATGAGCAGTTCTTC. The encoded protein is CASSLSIGQGLNEQFF.

The genes are TRBV5-4 and TRBJ1-6; no definite D call. Germline V gives CDR1 SGHNT, CDR2 YYREEE (reference sequence). The germline V and J ends were trimmed by 2 bases and 0 bases, with 9 bases remaining between them. The CDR3 is 16 amino acids. The CDR3 DNA is TGTGCCAGCAGCTTCGGCTCCGCCTCCTATAATTCACCCCTCCACTTT. It specifies CASSFGSASYNSPLHF.

The chain is built from TRBV12-5 and TRBJ1-2; possible D gene TRBD1, 5 bases. Germline lookup yields CDR1 LGHNT and CDR2 FRNRAP. This CDR3 is built from 14 residues. V was shortened by 6 bases and J by 5 bases, with 16 bases between the two germline ends. CDR3 amino acids: CASGRTDRRYGYTF. The CDR3 DNA reads as TGTGCTAGTGGGAGGACCGACAGAAGATATGGCTACACCTTC.

In DNA, the CDR3 is TGTGCCAGCAGCTCCCGTCCAACTAATGAAAAACTGTTTTTT. Translated, it gives CASSSRPTNEKLFF. The V gene is TRBV5-5, the J gene TRBJ1-4; no reliable D call. With 3 bases removed from V and 0 bases from J, the gap between germline ends came to 6 bases. The CDR3 runs to 14 residues. Germline V gives CDR1 SGHKS, CDR2 YYEKEE (reference sequence).

CDR3 amino acids: CSVVLSGGGPTDTQYF. The CDR3 DNA reads as TGCAGCGTTGTCCTCTCGGGGGGGGGCCCCACAGATACGCAGTATTTT. V is TRBV29-1 and J is TRBJ2-3; 8 bases align to TRBD2. Germline V gene data show CDR1 as SQVTM and CDR2 as ANQGSEA. This CDR3 comprises 16 residues. V shed 4 bases and J 2 bases; nucleotides not matched to a gene: 11.

The chain has TRBV3-1 (or the pseudogene TRBV3-2) and TRBJ2-4; possibly TRBD2 for D (6 bases). The CDR3 totals 19 residues. Trimming stripped 1 base from V and 1 base from J, with 20 bases between. Germline V gives CDR1 LGHDT, CDR2 YNNKEL (reference sequence). This CDR3 is CASSQGAWRARVAKNIQYF. The CDR3 DNA sequence: TGTGCCAGCAGCCAAGGAGCTTGGAGGGCTCGGGTGGCCAAAAACATTCAGTACTTC.

This clone was counted a few times. V is TRBV5-1 and J is TRBJ1-1; tentatively, D is TRBD1 (5 bases). The CDR3 has 14 amino acids. V was trimmed by 0 bases and J by 1 base, leaving 7 bases between them. In germline, CDR1 is SGHRS, CDR2 YFSETQ. The DNA of the CDR3 is TGCGCCAGCAGCTTGGACAGGCCGAACACTGAAGCTTTCTTT. Translating gives CASSLDRPNTEAFF.

The chain links TRBV19 to TRBJ1-1, with a tentative D call TRBD1 (5 bases). The CDR3 has 11 residues. The V gene's germline CDR1 is LNHDA and CDR2 SQIVND (reference sequence). The germline V and J ends were trimmed by 9 bases and 1 base, with 6 bases remaining between them. The chain's CDR3 is CASTGNTEAFF. In DNA form, the CDR3 reads TGTGCCAGCACAGGGAACACTGAAGCTTTCTTT.

The chain has TRBV4-1 and TRBJ1-4; D uncertain. The CDR3 is 14 amino acids. The germline V gene has CDR1 MGHRA and CDR2 YSYEKL. Deletions cut 1 base from V and 7 bases from J, with 10 bases between. CDR3 bases: TGCGCCAGCAGCCAAGTCTCGACCTCTGAAAAACTGTTTTTT. This sequence encodes CASSQVSTSEKLFF.

This clone was recorded many times. Within the sample, other DNA sequences also encode this same CDR3. V and J are TRBV30 and TRBJ2-1; TRBD2 aligns across 7 bases. This CDR3 comprises 13 residues. J lost 9 bases, V lost 2 bases, and 7 bases had no gene match. CDR1 and CDR2 (germline): GTSNPN, SVGIG (reference sequence). The CDR3 spells CAWSPGLEGEQFF. The CDR3 nucleotides read TGTGCCTGGAGTCCCGGACTAGAGGGTGAGCAGTTCTTC. The full variable domain, in which reference TRBV30 and TRBJ2-1 provide the parts outside the CDR3, is SQTIHQWPATLVQPVGSPLSLECTVEGTSNPNLYWYRQAAGRGLQLLFYSVGIGQISSEVPQNLSASRPQDRQFILSSKKLLLSDSGFYLCAWSPGLEGEQFFGPGTRLTVL.

The chain joins TRBV9 to TRBJ1-2; D unclear. The ends were cut back, 3 bases at V and 2 bases at J, with 8 bases in the middle. The germline V gene encodes CDR1 SGDLS and CDR2 YYNGEE. CDR3 length: 13 residues. CDR3 in DNA: TGTGCCAGCAGCGATCTTAAAAACTATGGCTACACCTTC. Amino acid sequence: CASSDLKNYGYTF.

The chain recombines TRBV9 with TRBJ2-7, with 8 bases that match TRBD1. The germline V gene encodes CDR1 SGDLS and CDR2 YYNGEE. The CDR3 is 13 amino acids. CDR3 DNA sequence: TGTGCGAAAACTCAGGGGGCGCGGAACGAGCAGTACTTC. This encodes CAKTQGARNEQYF.

This clone was seen a single time. V is TRBV5-1 and J is TRBJ2-3, with 12 bases aligning to TRBD1. Trimming removed 0 bases from V and 4 bases from J; junction bases left unmatched: 3. This CDR3 contains 16 residues. Looked up from germline, CDR1 is SGHRS and CDR2 is YFSETQ. For the CDR3, the DNA is TGCGCCAGCAGCTTGGAAGGGACAGGGGGCGCAGATACGCAGTATTTT. As protein: CASSLEGTGGADTQYF.

The CDR3 region has the DNA TGTGCCAGCAGTTACTCGACGGCAGGGGTCGGGGGCTACACCTTC. This translates into CASSYSTAGVGGYTF. This rearrangement joins TRBV6-2 or TRBV6-3 to TRBJ1-2; a weak D match, TRBD1 (6 bases). Trimming removed 0 bases from V and 8 bases from J, with 16 bases in between. The CDR3 consists of 15 residues. CDR1 MNHEY and CDR2 SVGEGT come from the germline V gene.